These T cell receptor beta chains were read from a single sample in a study of regulatory T cells in long-lasting Graves disease. TCRdb re-called the multiplex PCR reads through MiXCR, storing one row per CDR3 protein. The data show fewer than 550,000 distinct CDR3 sequences, under 25% seen once. Sequences were derived from peripheral blood mononuclear cells (PBMCs), sampled when the disease was refractory, from a patient treated with antithyroid drugs. Receptors were obtained from a female donor with Graves disease. The CDR3 runs from the conserved cysteine through the conserved F or W. The order of the fields is D gene, J gene, clone size, V gene, CDR3 DNA, CDR3 protein. D genes are given only for firm matches. Expanded clones get a size class; other rows say once, few or many, or leave the size out.

. TRBJ1-1 many TRBV28 TGTGCCAGCAGTTTACCTGCCCCCGGGAACACTGAAGCTTTCTTT CASSLPAPGNTEAFF
. TRBJ2-7 many TRBV12-3/TRBV12-4 TGTGCCAGCACCCGGACAGAGAGCTCCTACGAGCAGTACTTC CASTRTESSYEQYF
. TRBJ1-4 few TRBV7-9 TGTGCCAGCAGCAACTGGACGCCGGGGGAAAAACTGTTTTTT CASSNWTPGEKLFF
. TRBJ1-2 few TRBV5-1 TGCGCCAGCAGCTTGGCCGCGTCCGACTTAGGGCTGGGAGATTTCTACACCTTC CASSLAASDLGLGDFYTF
TRBD1 TRBJ2-7 many TRBV2 TGTGCCAGCAGTGAGGGACAGGGAGTCTACGAGCAGTACTTC CASSEGQGVYEQYF
TRBD1 TRBJ1-4 . TRBV19 TGTGCCAGTAGTATAGAGCTCCACAGGGGGACTAATGAAAAACTGTTTTTT CASSIELHRGTNEKLFF
. TRBJ2-3 few TRBV28 TGTGCCAGCAGACGGAACCGGGACGGATTCACAGATACGCAGTATTTT CASRRNRDGFTDTQYF
. TRBJ1-4 few TRBV29-1 TGCAGCGTCCCGGACGTAAGAGGGGAAAAACTGTTTTTT CSVPDVRGEKLFF
. TRBJ1-1 many TRBV28 TGTGCCAGCAGTTTAGAGGTGCACACTGAAGCTTTCTTT CASSLEVHTEAFF
. TRBJ1-1 many TRBV28 TGTGCCAGCAGTTTTGCCGGGGTTTGGGCTTTCTTT CASSFAGVWAFF
. TRBJ1-1 many TRBV19 TGTGCCAGTAGTATTTGGGCTGGGGAAAACACTGAAGCTTTCTTT CASSIWAGENTEAFF
TRBD2 TRBJ2-5 many TRBV9 TGTGCCAGCAGCCAAGCGGGGAGGGCCCAAGAGACCCAGTACTTC CASSQAGRAQETQYF
. TRBJ2-1 once TRBV6-9 TGTGCCAGCAGTTACAGTTCTAAAGGATATGAGCAGTTCTTC CASSYSSKGYEQFF
TRBD1 TRBJ1-1 . TRBV24-1 TGTGCCACCAGTGAAACCGGGACAGGGAGAACTGAAGCTTTCTTT CATSETGTGRTEAFF
. TRBJ1-5 . TRBV19 TGTGCCAGTACTTCGTCTAATAGCAATCAGCCCCAGCATTTT CASTSSNSNQPQHF
. TRBJ1-6 many TRBV13 TGTGCCAGCAGCTTAGGTACAGGGCTCTATAATTCACCCCTCCACTTT CASSLGTGLYNSPLHF
. TRBJ2-6 many TRBV5-6 TGTGCCAGCAGCTTGCCGGGGACTGCTGGGGCCAACGTCCTGACTTTC CASSLPGTAGANVLTF
. TRBJ1-3 . TRBV6-2/TRBV6-3 TGTGCCAGCAGTTTTTTTCCCCGGTTATCCAGGTCTTCGGAGGGAAACACCATATATTTT CASSFFPRLSRSSEGNTIYF
. TRBJ2-7 . TRBV6-2/TRBV6-3 TGTGCCAGCAGCCCGCGGGTTGGTGGGTGCGAAGAAAACGAGCAGTACTTC CASSPRVGGCEENEQYF
. TRBJ2-5 many TRBV5-6 TGTGCCAGCAGCTTGGCCGGCAGCCCGGGGACCCAGTACTTC CASSLAGSPGTQYF
. TRBJ2-5 . TRBV4-2 TGTGCCGGCAGCCAAGAGGCGTCGGGTACCGTTAGGCAAGAGACCCAGTACTTC CAGSQEASGTVRQETQYF
. TRBJ1-1 many TRBV7-2 TGTGCCAGCAGCCCGAGGACAGATAGCACTGAAGCTTTCTTT CASSPRTDSTEAFF